This T cell receptor (beta chain) was obtained from a study of CD4+ T cells in melanoma. Study-level points and caveats: A reported correlation linked neoantigen-specific CD4+ T cells to CD8+, macrophage and B cell function. Reportedly, melanoma neoantigen-specific CD4+ T cells showed varied differentiation states.

Comment on this clone: Its antigen is not identified.

TCRdb keeps only in-frame clones here, not all; method: immunoSEQ multiplex PCR. Of around 10,000 clones listed, roughly two thirds are singletons. The CDR3 is 14 amino acids. With V trimmed by 5 bases and J by 6 bases, 9 bases remained unmatched. Germline CDR1 reads SQVTM; CDR2 reads ANQGSEA. The receptor was isolated from a human donor with melanoma. The J gene is TRBJ2-4, the V gene TRBV29-1; 8 bases line up with TRBD1. The sample taken for sequencing was cells from a culture (not recorded whether cultured in vitro). In DNA form, the CDR3 reads TGCAGCGTTAAACTGGGACAGGTCTTAAACATTCAGTACTTC. Protein: CSVKLGQVLNIQYF.